This note documents a single T cell receptor beta chain sequence. The antigen is unknown. This sample is drawn from a study of T cells in localized non-small cell lung cancer. The study, taken as a whole, reports: Adjacent lung exhibited a median of approximately 59 among the 100 most abundant tumor clones.

Produced via immunoSEQ multiplex PCR; TCRdb's table is partial and in-frame only. The data hold fewer than 95,000 clones, with approximately 91% observed a single time. Trimming cost V 3 bases and J 4 bases, with 6 bases left between them. The V gene's germline CDR1 is MNHEY and CDR2 SMNVEV (reference sequence). The CDR3 extends over 13 amino acids. Specimen: PBMCs, collected before any cancer treatment. The receptor's source is a woman aged 35-70 years with stage II squamous cell lung carcinoma. The chain uses TRBV27 and TRBJ1-4; D unclear. CDR3 in DNA: TGTGCCAGCAGTTTGAAAATTAATGAAAAACTGTTTTTT. It encodes CASSLKINEKLFF.